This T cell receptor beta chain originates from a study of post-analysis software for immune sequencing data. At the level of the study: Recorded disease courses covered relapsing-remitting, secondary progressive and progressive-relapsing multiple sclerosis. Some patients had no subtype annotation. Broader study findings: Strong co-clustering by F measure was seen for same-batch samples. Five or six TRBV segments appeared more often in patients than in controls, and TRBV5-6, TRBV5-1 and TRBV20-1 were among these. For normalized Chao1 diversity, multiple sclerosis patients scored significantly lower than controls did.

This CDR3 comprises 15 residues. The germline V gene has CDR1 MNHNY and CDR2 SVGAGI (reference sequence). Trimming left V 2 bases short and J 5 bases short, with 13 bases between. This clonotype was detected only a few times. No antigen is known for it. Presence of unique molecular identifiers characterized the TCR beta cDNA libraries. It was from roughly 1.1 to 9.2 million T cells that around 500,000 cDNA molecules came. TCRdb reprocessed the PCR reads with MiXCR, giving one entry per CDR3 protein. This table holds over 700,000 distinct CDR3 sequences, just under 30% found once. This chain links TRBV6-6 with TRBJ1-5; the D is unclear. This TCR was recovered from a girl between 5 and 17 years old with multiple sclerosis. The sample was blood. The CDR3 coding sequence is TGTGCCAGCAGTTACGACCCACTGGGGTATCAGCCCCAGCATTTT. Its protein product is CASSYDPLGYQPQHF.